The 26 T cell receptor beta chains given below trace back to one sample, sequenced in a study of T cell responses to AZD1222 COVID-19 vaccine. Clones were sequenced by immunoSEQ multiplex PCR, and TCRdb holds only the in-frame ones, with some missing. The table records 140,000 to 150,000 clones, approximately 88% of them present only once. The sample in question was peripheral blood, obtained on day 0 of AZD1222 vaccination. The receptors derive from an adult in good health.

This chain joins TRBV19 and TRBJ1-3, with D possibly being TRBD1 (5 bases). The CDR3 length is 14 residues. Trimming stripped 5 bases from V and 2 bases from J, with 10 bases between. Germline V gene sequence: CDR1 LNHDA, CDR2 SQIVND (reference sequence). This CDR3 is CASSSGGTGNTIYF. DNA of the CDR3: TGTGCCAGTAGTTCCGGGGGAACTGGAAACACCATATATTTT.

J is TRBJ1-5 and V is TRBV4-1; possibly TRBD1 for D (6 bases). In germline, CDR1 is MGHRA, CDR2 YSYEKL. This CDR3 is built from 16 residues. The V and J ends lost 0 bases and 4 bases respectively, with 13 bases between them. The DNA for the CDR3 is TGCGCCAGCAGCCAAGATGGGCAGGGGCCAAATCAGCCCCAGCATTTT. Translating it yields CASSQDGQGPNQPQHF.

V and J are TRBV4-1 and TRBJ1-5, with TRBD1 matching 7 bases. The CDR3 extends over 18 amino acids. V shed 0 bases, J shed 5 bases, and the junction held 13 bases outside the gene matches. Germline V gives CDR1 MGHRA, CDR2 YSYEKL. CDR3 amino acids: CASSQERLTRRGHQPQHF. CDR3 sequence (DNA): TGCGCCAGCAGCCAAGAGCGGTTAACGCGAAGGGGGCATCAGCCCCAGCATTTT.

V gene TRBV7-3 combines with J gene TRBJ2-3; unclear D gene. Germline V gives CDR1 SGHTA, CDR2 FQGTGA. This CDR3 spans 14 amino acids. V was shortened by 5 bases and J by 0 bases, with 9 bases between the two germline ends. The CDR3 DNA is TGTGCCAGCAGCAAACTGGTTAGCACAGATACGCAGTATTTT. The encoded protein is CASSKLVSTDTQYF.

The chain combines TRBV2 with TRBJ1-1; maybe TRBD1 (5 bases). V gave up 7 bases and J gave up 1 base, with 10 bases separating them. Germline loops: CDR1 SNHLY, CDR2 FYNNEI. The CDR3 runs to 13 residues. Written as DNA, the CDR3 is TGTGCCAGCAAAGAGGGGAGGAACACTGAAGCTTTCTTT. As protein: CASKEGRNTEAFF.

Here the CDR3 DNA reads TGTGCCAGCAGTGAGACGGGACACGGCACAGATACGCAGTATTTT. Protein product: CASSETGHGTDTQYF. The chain recombines TRBV6-4 with TRBJ2-3; the D gene is possibly TRBD1 (6 bases). The CDR3 runs to 15 residues. Germline CDR1 reads MRHNA; CDR2 reads SNTAGT. Trimming took 3 bases from V and 1 from J, leaving 11 bases between them.

The rearrangement links TRBV3-1 (or the pseudogene TRBV3-2) to TRBJ1-6; D possibly corresponds to TRBD1 (6 bases). Germline V gives CDR1 LGHDT, CDR2 YNNKEL (reference sequence). This CDR3 has 15 amino acids. V was clipped by 7 bases and J by 5 bases, with 15 bases between them. The CDR3: CASKEGGQNNSPLHF. The CDR3 DNA is TGTGCCAGCAAGGAGGGCGGACAGAATAATTCACCCCTCCACTTT.

In nucleotides, the CDR3 is TGTGCCACCAGTGTAAGGGAAATCTATGGCTACACCTTC. Encoded protein: CATSVREIYGYTF. The chain couples TRBV24-1 to TRBJ1-2; D not resolved. V was cut by 5 bases and J by 4 bases, with 10 bases left in between. Germline V CDR1 and CDR2: KGHDR, SFDVKD. The CDR3 covers 13 residues.

On this clone: The DNA is omitted, as the CDR3 cannot be located on it reliably, and the CDR3 follows TCRdb's listing. The chain carries TRBV27 and TRBJ2-1; the table names TRBD2, a call not compared with the DNA. CDR1 is MNHEY and CDR2 is SMNVEV in the germline V gene (reference sequence). The length of the CDR3 is 17 amino acids, counting both ends. CDR3 amino acids: CASSSSDWESSYNEQFF.

The rearrangement uses TRBV2 and TRBJ1-2; no clear D gene. The CDR3 extends over 14 amino acids. In germline, CDR1 is SNHLY, CDR2 FYNNEI. V dropped 6 bases and J dropped 5 bases, with 16 bases sitting between them. CDR3 sequence: CASRAGPVGYGYTF. The DNA for the CDR3 is TGTGCCAGCAGAGCTGGTCCTGTAGGGTATGGCTACACCTTC.

The chain links TRBV4-1 to TRBJ2-7; TRBD1 agrees at 7 bases. V shed 2 bases, J shed 3 bases, and the junction held 1 base outside the gene matches. The length of the CDR3 is 13 residues. Germline assignment: CDR1 MGHRA and CDR2 YSYEKL. Here the CDR3 reads CASSQNRGYEQYF. The CDR3 DNA sequence: TGCGCCAGCAGCCAAAACAGGGGCTACGAGCAGTACTTC.

The chain has TRBV3-1 (or the pseudogene TRBV3-2) and TRBJ1-1; no clear D gene. The V end lost 0 bases, the J end lost 0 bases, and 20 bases lay between the germline ends. Germline assignment: CDR1 LGHDT and CDR2 YNNKEL (reference sequence). The CDR3 loop spans 19 amino acids. The CDR3 sequence is CASSQERPAVARLNTEAFF. DNA for the CDR3: TGTGCCAGCAGCCAAGAGCGGCCGGCAGTGGCGCGTCTGAACACTGAAGCTTTCTTT.

The sample holds one count of this clone. The rearrangement uses TRBV27 and TRBJ1-1; 7 bases are shared with TRBD1. The V segment lost 1 base and the J segment 4 bases; nucleotides outside the gene matches: 12. Germline V lookup: CDR1 MNHEY, CDR2 SMNVEV (reference sequence). The CDR3 contains 17 residues. Written as DNA, the CDR3 is TGTGCCAGCAGTTTATACATTTTTGGGGACAGCGGCACTGAAGCTTTCTTT. Translation: CASSLYIFGDSGTEAFF.

The chain couples TRBV30 to TRBJ2-4; D remains ambiguous. The CDR3 consists of 14 residues. The V gene's germline CDR1 is GTSNPN and CDR2 SVGIG (reference sequence). Trimming stripped 3 bases from V and 0 bases from J, with 9 bases between. CDR3: CAWRLLLAKNIQYF. CDR3 DNA: TGTGCCTGGAGACTCTTACTAGCCAAAAACATTCAGTACTTC.

This rearrangement joins TRBV13 to TRBJ1-1; D perhaps matches TRBD1 (6 bases). The CDR3 is 16 residues long. Trimming pared 2 bases from V and 1 base from J, leaving 14 bases between. Germline V lookup: CDR1 PRHDT, CDR2 FYEKMQ (reference sequence). The CDR3 loop reads CASSLFQGRGNTEAFF. The CDR3, as DNA: TGTGCCAGCAGCTTATTTCAGGGGCGCGGGAACACTGAAGCTTTCTTT.

The V gene is TRBV7-2, the J gene TRBJ2-2; 7 bases fit TRBD2. Germline V lookup: CDR1 SGHTA, CDR2 FQGNSA. There are 16 residues in the CDR3. The V gene end was trimmed by 0 bases and the J gene end by 5 bases; junction bases not matched to a gene: 6. Written as DNA, the CDR3 is TGTGCCAGCAGCTTAGCGTTGCGGGGGTGGACCGGGGAGCTGTTTTTT. It specifies CASSLALRGWTGELFF.

The chain couples TRBV19 to TRBJ1-5; D is unclear. Between the trimmed V and J ends, which lost 5 bases and 2 bases, there was a span of 16 bases. The CDR3 is made up of 16 amino acids. The germline V gene encodes CDR1 LNHDA and CDR2 SQIVND (reference sequence). DNA of the CDR3: TGTGCCAGTAGTCGTAGCCGGGCTGGGGGCAATCAGCCCCAGCATTTT. Its protein product is CASSRSRAGGNQPQHF.

V is TRBV6-2 or TRBV6-3 and J is TRBJ1-5; unclear D gene. CDR1 is MNHEY and CDR2 is SVGEGT in the germline V gene. The CDR3 is 14 residues long. With 4 bases removed from V and 5 bases from J, the gap between germline ends came to 12 bases. The chain's CDR3 is CASSSPGGYQPQHF. The CDR3 bases are TGTGCCAGCAGTTCCCCGGGAGGCTATCAGCCCCAGCATTTT.

V gene TRBV12-3 or TRBV12-4 combines with J gene TRBJ1-2, with a weak D call TRBD1 (6 bases). The CDR3 contains 13 residues. Trimming shortened V by 3 bases and J by 5 bases, and 10 bases separated the two germline ends. Here the CDR3 DNA reads TGTGCCAGCAGTTTGGGGGGGGCTTATGGCTACACCTTC. Translation: CASSLGGAYGYTF.

V and J are TRBV6-5 and TRBJ1-1; 9 bases are shared with TRBD1. J lost 11 bases, V lost 8 bases, and 6 bases had no gene match. This CDR3 contains 11 residues. Germline-derived CDR1 and CDR2 are MNHEY and SVGAGI. CDR3: CASGWGQGAFF. The CDR3 nucleotides read TGTGCCAGCGGGTGGGGACAGGGCGCTTTCTTT.

The CDR3 region has the DNA TGTGCCAGCAGTGGGGGGCCGACCTCCTACGGGGAGACCCAGTACTTC. The encoded protein is CASSGGPTSYGETQYF. V gene TRBV25-1 combines with J gene TRBJ2-5, with D possibly TRBD1 on 6 matching bases. Trimming left V 4 bases short and J 5 bases short, with 20 bases between. Germline V CDR1 and CDR2: MGHDK, SYGVNS. This CDR3 has 16 amino acids.

The chain uses TRBV6-5 and TRBJ1-3, with D unclear. This CDR3 has 13 amino acids. Deletions cut 8 bases from V and 4 bases from J, with 12 bases between. CDR1 and CDR2 from the germline V gene are MNHEY and SVGAGI. The CDR3 loop reads CASREKPGNTIYF. The CDR3, as DNA: TGTGCCAGCCGGGAAAAACCAGGAAACACCATATATTTT.

The CDR3 protein is CASSNQERGGLLDEQFF. In DNA, the CDR3 is TGTGCCAGCAGCAACCAGGAGCGGGGGGGCCTCCTGGATGAGCAGTTCTTC. The chain recombines TRBV21-1 with TRBJ2-1; the table's TRBD2 call for D was not verified on the DNA. TRBV21-1 is noted as a pseudogene. The CDR3 length is 17 residues.

V gene TRBV30 combines with J gene TRBJ2-7, with D maybe TRBD1 (5 bases). V gave up 2 bases and J gave up 2 bases, with 7 bases separating them. This CDR3 spans 12 amino acids. Germline CDR1 GTSNPN, CDR2 SVGIG (reference sequence). CDR3 nucleotide sequence: TGTGCCTGGAGTAGGGGTCCCTACGAGCAGTACTTC. It codes for CAWSRGPYEQYF.

V gene TRBV3-1 (or the pseudogene TRBV3-2) combines with J gene TRBJ1-1; TRBD1 aligns across 9 bases. CDR3 length: 13 residues. Germline CDR1 LGHDT, CDR2 YNNKEL (reference sequence). The V segment lost 2 bases and the J segment 13 bases; nucleotides outside the gene matches: 8. CDR3 region: CASSQTGQGIGFF. The DNA for the CDR3 is TGTGCCAGCAGCCAAACCGGACAGGGGATCGGTTTCTTT.

This clone occurred once. V and J are TRBV27 and TRBJ2-1; 13 bases line up with TRBD2. CDR1 is MNHEY, CDR2 SMNVEV, per germline (reference sequence). This CDR3 is 14 amino acids long. V was pared by 3 bases and J by 7 bases, with 0 bases of the junction left unmatched. The CDR3 sequence: CASSLGLAGNEQFF. DNA of the CDR3: TGTGCCAGCAGTTTGGGACTAGCGGGGAATGAGCAGTTCTTC.